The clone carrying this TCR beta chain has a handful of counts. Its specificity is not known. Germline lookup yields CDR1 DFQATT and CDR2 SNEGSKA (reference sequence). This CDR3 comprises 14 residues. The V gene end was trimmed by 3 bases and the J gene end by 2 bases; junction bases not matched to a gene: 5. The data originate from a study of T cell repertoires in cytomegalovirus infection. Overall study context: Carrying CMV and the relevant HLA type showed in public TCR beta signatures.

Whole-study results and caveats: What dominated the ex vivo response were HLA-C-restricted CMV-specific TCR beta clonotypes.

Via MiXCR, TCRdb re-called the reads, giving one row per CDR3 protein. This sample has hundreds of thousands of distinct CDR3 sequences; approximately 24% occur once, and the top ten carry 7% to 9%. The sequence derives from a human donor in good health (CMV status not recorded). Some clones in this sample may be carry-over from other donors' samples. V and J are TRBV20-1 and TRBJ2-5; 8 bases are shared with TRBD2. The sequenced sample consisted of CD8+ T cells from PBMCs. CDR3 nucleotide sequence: TGCAGTGCTAGTCCACTAGCGGTGCAAGAGACCCAGTACTTC. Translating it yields CSASPLAVQETQYF.